This T cell receptor beta chain was sequenced in a study of T cell responses to AZD1222 COVID-19 vaccine. Study summary: Second-dose timings of about 4 or about 12 weeks were pooled. Study observations and caveats: Only a handful of AZD1222 recipients, five to seven in all, had baseline seropositivity. Increased Spike-specific TCR breadth and depth were observed after two AZD1222 doses. Repertoire sampling happened only post peak T cell response.

Profiled with immunoSEQ multiplex PCR; TCRdb holds only in-frame clones, not every one. The sample includes around 250,000 clones, 93% of them seen just once. On this clone itself: Antigen: not known.

The germline V gene encodes CDR1 MDHEN and CDR2 SYDVKM. V gave up 2 bases and J gave up 4 bases, with 9 bases separating them. This CDR3 has 14 amino acids. The source is an adult in good health. The chain carries TRBV28 and TRBJ1-3, with a weak D call TRBD1 (6 bases). Specimen: peripheral blood, collected on day 0 of AZD1222 vaccination. This CDR3 reads CASSLRQAGNTIYF. In nucleotides, the CDR3 is TGTGCCAGCAGTTTAAGACAGGCCGGAAACACCATATATTTT.